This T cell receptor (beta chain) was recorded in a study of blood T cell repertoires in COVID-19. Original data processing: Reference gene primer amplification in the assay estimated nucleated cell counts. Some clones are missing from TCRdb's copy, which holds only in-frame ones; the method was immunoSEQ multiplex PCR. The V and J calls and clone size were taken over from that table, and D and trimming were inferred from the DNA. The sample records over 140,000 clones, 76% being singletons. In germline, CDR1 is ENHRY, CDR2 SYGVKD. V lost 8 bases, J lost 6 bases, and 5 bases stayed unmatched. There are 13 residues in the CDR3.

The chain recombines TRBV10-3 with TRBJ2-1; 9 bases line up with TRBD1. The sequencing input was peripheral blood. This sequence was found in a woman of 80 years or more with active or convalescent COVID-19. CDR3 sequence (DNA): TGTGCCATCGGGACGGACAGGGGCAATGAGCAGTTCTTC. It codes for CAIGTDRGNEQFF.